This entry is about one T cell receptor beta chain. Its matching antigen is unknown. Sequencing was performed with immunoSEQ multiplex PCR; in TCRdb, only in-frame clones are kept and a portion is missing. The sample lists around 59,000 clones, under 80% occurring once. These data come from a study of vaccination effects on CD4 cells after COVID-19. Study at large: Post-vaccine specimens were collected at a median of 72 days following the second dose. The study's findings and limits: Late after vaccination, infection- and vaccine-induced clones showed marked clonal contraction. Healthy vaccinees' vaccine-induced clones included only 1 of 255 cross-reacting with common cold coronaviruses.

The ends were cut back, 8 bases at V and 3 bases at J, with 11 bases in the middle. CDR1 is LNHDA and CDR2 is SQIVND in the germline V gene (reference sequence). The CDR3 runs to 13 residues. ViraFEST assay sequencing came after antigen-specific CD4+ T cells were expanded with viral peptide pools. Cells that had been cultured for nine to eleven days were the source of isolated CD4+ T cells. The participants, recipients of two vaccine doses, got either BNT162b2 or mRNA-1273. Some 2 million PBMC per well were cultured with roughly 9 IU/ml IL-2 and roughly 9.9 ug/ml peptides. The V and J genes are TRBV19 and TRBJ1-3, with D unclear. Source: CD4+ T cells from PBMCs cultured with HCoV-OC43 spike peptides, taken after COVID-19 vaccination. The sample's subset: HCoV-OC43 spike overlapping peptide pool stimulation. This TCR came from a human donor who received a COVID-19 vaccine. In DNA form, the CDR3 reads TGTGCCAGTGTTCGGACCGGTGGAAACACCATATATTTT. Its protein is CASVRTGGNTIYF.